Below are 3 T cell receptor beta chains sequenced from a single sample in a study of blood T cells in healthy people across ages. Combining a sample-barcoded 5' primer with a J-beta primer mix, a second PCR ran for about 6 to 11 cycles. Each CDR3 protein is one row after TCRdb ran MiXCR on the 5' RACE reads. This sample carries approximately 780,000 distinct CDR3 sequences, 20% to 30% of them seen once, and the ten largest clones take around 3%. The sample also formed part of further work on T cells of mothers and their children.

Specimen: blood. The receptors were sampled from a boy between 10 and 17 years old in good health.

Only a few counts were recorded for this clonotype. The CDR3 is CASSQNRKETQYF. DNA of the CDR3: TGTGCCAGCAGTCAGAACAGGAAAGAGACCCAGTACTTC. The chain links TRBV12-3 or TRBV12-4 to TRBJ2-5; TRBD1 might be the D (5 bases). The CDR3 is 13 residues long. Trimming left V 5 bases short and J 3 bases short, with 10 bases between.

This sequence joins TRBV13 and TRBJ1-1, with D unresolved. The CDR3 covers 14 residues. Trimming removed 1 base at V and 1 base at J, with 7 bases between. CDR1 is PRHDT and CDR2 is FYEKMQ in the germline V gene (reference sequence). This CDR3 is CASSLVTANTEAFF. DNA for the CDR3: TGTGCCAGCAGCTTAGTGACTGCGAACACTGAAGCTTTCTTT. Drawing the rest from reference TRBV13 and TRBJ1-1, the complete variable domain is AAGVIQSPRHLIKEKRETATLKCYPIPRHDTVYWYQQGPGQDPQFLISFYEKMQSDKGSIPDRFSAQQFSDYHSELNMSSLELGDSALYFCASSLVTANTEAFFGQGTRLTVV.

This clonotype was detected only a few times. The chain joins TRBV10-3 to TRBJ2-5; no firm D call. Germline V lookup: CDR1 ENHRY, CDR2 SYGVKD. The CDR3 runs to 14 residues. Trimming removed 4 bases at V and 2 bases at J, with 11 bases between. In nucleotides, the CDR3 is TGTGCCATCAGTGTAGACAATGGGCAAGAGACCCAGTACTTC. It encodes CAISVDNGQETQYF.